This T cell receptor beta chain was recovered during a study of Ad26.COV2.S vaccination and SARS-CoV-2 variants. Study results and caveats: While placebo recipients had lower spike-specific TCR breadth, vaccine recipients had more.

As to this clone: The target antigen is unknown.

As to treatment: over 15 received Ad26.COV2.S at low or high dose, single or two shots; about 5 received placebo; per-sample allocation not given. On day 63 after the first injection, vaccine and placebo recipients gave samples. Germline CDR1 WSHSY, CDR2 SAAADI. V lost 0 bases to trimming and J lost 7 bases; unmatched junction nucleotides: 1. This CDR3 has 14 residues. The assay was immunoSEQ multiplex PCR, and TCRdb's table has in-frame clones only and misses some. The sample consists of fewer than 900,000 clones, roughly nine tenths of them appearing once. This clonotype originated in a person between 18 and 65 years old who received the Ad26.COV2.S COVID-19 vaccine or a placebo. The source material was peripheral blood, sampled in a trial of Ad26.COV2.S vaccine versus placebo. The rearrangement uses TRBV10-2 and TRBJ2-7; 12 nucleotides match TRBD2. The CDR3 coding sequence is TGCGCCAGCAGTGAGTCCGGACTAGCGGGAGAGCAGTACTTC. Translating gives CASSESGLAGEQYF.